The 8 T cell receptor beta chains below were found in one sample sequenced in a study of immune evolution from preneoplasia to lung adenocarcinoma. Generated by immunoSEQ multiplex PCR, the TCRdb table keeps only in-frame clones and is missing some. The sample records 6,000 to 8,000 clones, 72% being singletons. What was sequenced was FFPE lung adenocarcinoma in situ tissue. The receptor source for this set is a donor older than 65 with lung adenocarcinoma. Some clones in this sample may be carry-over from other donors' samples.

This clone showed up just a few times. The chain employs TRBV5-4 and TRBJ1-1; D not certain. The CDR3 extends over 13 amino acids. V shed 3 bases and J shed 0 bases, with 6 bases lying between them. Germline assignment: CDR1 SGHNT and CDR2 YYREEE (reference sequence). The CDR3 here is CASSYRMNTEAFF. The CDR3 coding sequence is TGTGCCAGCAGCTACCGCATGAACACTGAAGCTTTCTTT.

This clone was seen just once. This chain uses TRBV19 with TRBJ2-7, with a tentative D call TRBD1 (6 bases). Trimming removed 3 bases from V and 6 bases from J, with 18 bases in between. CDR3 length equals 15 residues. The germline V gene has CDR1 LNHDA and CDR2 SQIVND (reference sequence). In DNA form, the CDR3 reads TGTGCCAGTAGTATTTCGGGCTGGAGAGGGGGCGAGCAGTACTTC. Translation gives CASSISGWRGGEQYF.

The genes are TRBV18 and TRBJ1-4, with D maybe TRBD1 (5 bases). The CDR3 is 12 amino acids. From germline, CDR1 is KGHSH and CDR2 LQKENI. V lost 6 bases to trimming and J lost 7 bases, with 9 bases between them. CDR3 residues: CASSRDFEKLFF. The CDR3 DNA is TGTGCCAGCTCTCGGGACTTTGAAAAACTGTTTTTT.

The rearrangement uses TRBV28 and TRBJ1-2, with TRBD1 as a possible D gene (5 bases). Trimming left V 7 bases short and J 3 bases short, with 15 bases between. Germline CDR1 is MDHEN and CDR2 is SYDVKM. This CDR3 spans 14 amino acids. CDR3 DNA sequence: TGTGCCAGCACCGAATTAGGGGTGGACTATGGCTACACCTTC. Protein product: CASTELGVDYGYTF.

The chain is built from TRBV5-1 and TRBJ1-1; a possible D gene is TRBD1 (5 bases). The CDR3 is 14 amino acids. Germline CDR1 reads SGHRS; CDR2 reads YFSETQ. The V and J ends lost 0 bases and 0 bases respectively, with 6 bases between them. The CDR3 DNA is TGCGCCAGCAGCTTGGGACAGATGAACACTGAAGCTTTCTTT. Amino acids: CASSLGQMNTEAFF. The variable domain in full, with the rest retrieved from reference TRBV5-1 and TRBJ1-1, is KAGVTQTPRYLIKTRGQQVTLSCSPISGHRSVSWYQQTPGQGLQFLFEYFSETQRNKGNFPGRFSGRQFSNSRSEMNVSTLELGDSALYLCASSLGQMNTEAFFGQGTRLTVV.

The chain combines TRBV18 with TRBJ2-3, with D unresolved. The germline CDR1 and CDR2 sequences are KGHSH and LQKENI. The CDR3 has 15 amino acids. V was trimmed by 3 bases and J by 4 bases, leaving 14 bases between them. CDR3 sequence reads: CASSPPSVGPDTQYF. CDR3 DNA: TGTGCCAGCTCACCCCCGTCCGTCGGGCCAGATACGCAGTATTTT.

The chain combines TRBV14 with TRBJ1-4, with D hard to call. The CDR3 totals 12 residues. CDR1 is SGHDN, CDR2 FVKESK, per germline. V lost 6 bases to trimming and J lost 7 bases, with 9 bases between them. The CDR3: CASSRISEKLFF. The CDR3 DNA reads TGTGCCAGCAGTCGGATATCTGAAAAACTGTTTTTT.

This chain links TRBV10-3 with TRBJ1-5, with a tentative D call TRBD1 (5 bases). V was clipped by 4 bases and J by 7 bases, with 11 bases between them. CDR3 length: 13 residues. Per germline, CDR1 ENHRY and CDR2 SYGVKD. The CDR3 loop is CAISGPGRQPQHF. Here the CDR3 DNA reads TGTGCCATCAGTGGTCCAGGGAGACAGCCCCAGCATTTT.